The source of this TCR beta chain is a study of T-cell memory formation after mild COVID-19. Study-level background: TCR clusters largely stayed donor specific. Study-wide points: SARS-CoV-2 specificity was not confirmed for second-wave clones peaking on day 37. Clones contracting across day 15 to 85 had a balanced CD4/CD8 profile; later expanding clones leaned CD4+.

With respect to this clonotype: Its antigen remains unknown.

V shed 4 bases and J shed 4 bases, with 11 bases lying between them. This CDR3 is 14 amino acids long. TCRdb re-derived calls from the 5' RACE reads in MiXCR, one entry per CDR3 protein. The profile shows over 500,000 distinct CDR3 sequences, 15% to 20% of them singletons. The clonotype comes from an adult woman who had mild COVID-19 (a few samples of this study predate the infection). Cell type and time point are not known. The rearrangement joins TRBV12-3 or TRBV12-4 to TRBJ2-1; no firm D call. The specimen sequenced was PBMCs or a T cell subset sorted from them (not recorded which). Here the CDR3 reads CASSSEPPYNEQFF. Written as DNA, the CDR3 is TGTGCCAGCAGTTCCGAGCCCCCTTACAATGAGCAGTTCTTC.